These 18 T cell receptor beta chains were all obtained from the same sample, sequenced in a study of beta chain features in type 1 diabetes. The entirety of the isolated RNA underwent reverse transcription, so expressed TCRB transcripts were sequenced. TCRdb keeps only in-frame clones here, not all; method: immunoSEQ multiplex PCR. Altogether roughly 150,000 clones are present, less than 9.5% being singletons, with the ten largest covering around 2.5%. The sequencing sample was made of central memory CD4+ T cells from blood. The receptors shown here come from a woman aged 18 to 35 in good health.

The V gene is TRBV9, the J gene TRBJ1-6, with D uncertain. V shed 1 base and J shed 8 bases, with 7 bases lying between them. This CDR3 has 13 residues. Germline V gives CDR1 SGDLS, CDR2 YYNGEE. CDR3 bases: TGTGCCAGCAGCGTAATCGGAGATTCACCCCTCCACTTT. As protein: CASSVIGDSPLHF. The full variable domain, in which reference TRBV9 and TRBJ1-6 provide the parts outside the CDR3, is DSGVTQTPKHLITATGQRVTLRCSPRSGDLSVYWYQQSLDQGLQFLIQYYNGEERAKGNILERFSAQQFPDLHSELNLSSLELGDSALYFCASSVIGDSPLHFGNGTRLTVT.

This clone was counted a few times. This chain joins TRBV9 and TRBJ1-2; 10 positions agree with TRBD1. J gave up 3 bases and V 0 bases, and 5 bases lay outside the gene matches. Germline assignment: CDR1 SGDLS and CDR2 YYNGEE. There are 16 residues in the CDR3. CDR3 bases: TGTGCCAGCAGCGTAGCTACCGGGACAGGGGACTATGGCTACACCTTC. Its protein is CASSVATGTGDYGYTF.

V and J are TRBV11-3 and TRBJ1-2; 9 positions agree with TRBD1. Germline trimming cut 3 bases from V and 1 base from J; bases unmatched to any gene: 6. This CDR3 has 16 amino acids. CDR1 is SGHNT and CDR2 is YENEEA in the germline V gene. The CDR3 here is CASSFSGTGHNYGYTF. The DNA for the CDR3 is TGTGCCAGCAGCTTCTCCGGGACAGGGCATAACTATGGCTACACCTTC.

The chain employs TRBV29-1 and TRBJ1-1, with a tentative D call TRBD1 (6 bases). The germline CDR1 and CDR2 sequences are SQVTM and ANQGSEA. The CDR3 sequence is 13 residues long. Between the trimmed V and J ends, which lost 4 bases and 4 bases, there was a span of 13 bases. For the CDR3, the DNA is TGCAGCGTTGGAGTAGGGGGTGGCACTGAAGCTTTCTTT. Amino acid sequence: CSVGVGGGTEAFF.

In its sample, this clone was seen a few times. Here the CDR3 reads CASSQRNDRAFYGYTF. The CDR3 nucleotides are TGCGCCAGCAGCCAAAGAAACGACAGGGCATTCTATGGCTACACCTTC. This rearrangement joins TRBV4-1 to TRBJ1-2; 7 positions match TRBD1. The J segment lost 4 bases and the V segment lost 2 bases, leaving 10 bases of the junction unmatched. Germline V gene lookup returns CDR1 MGHRA and CDR2 YSYEKL. The CDR3 is 16 amino acids.

This clone was seen only a few times. V gene TRBV5-4 combines with J gene TRBJ2-1, with 7 nucleotides matching TRBD1. The J segment lost 2 bases and the V segment lost 0 bases, leaving 2 bases of the junction unmatched. The germline CDR1 and CDR2 sequences are SGHNT and YYREEE (reference sequence). The CDR3 contains 15 residues. The CDR3 sequence: CASSLGGQTYNEQFF. In DNA, the CDR3 is TGTGCCAGCAGCTTGGGGGGACAGACCTACAATGAGCAGTTCTTC. Full variable domain (outside the CDR3, taken from reference TRBV5-4 and TRBJ2-1): ETGVTQSPTHLIKTRGQQVTLRCSSQSGHNTVSWYQQALGQGPQFIFQYYREEENGRGNFPPRFSGLQFPNYSSELNVNALELDDSALYLCASSLGGQTYNEQFFGPGTRLTVL.

This clone came up many times. The rearrangement links TRBV10-3 to TRBJ2-1, with unresolved D. Germline V lookup: CDR1 ENHRY, CDR2 SYGVKD. V was trimmed by 10 bases and J by 7 bases, leaving 11 bases between them. This CDR3 is 11 amino acids long. The CDR3 coding sequence is TGTGCCAATTCCCTCGGGAATGAGCAGTTCTTC. As protein: CANSLGNEQFF.

In its sample, this clone was seen a few times. The J gene is TRBJ2-1, the V gene TRBV5-1, with TRBD2 identical over 7 bases. V was clipped by 8 bases and J by 9 bases; unmatched bases: 14. Germline V gene lookup returns CDR1 SGHRS and CDR2 YFSETQ. The CDR3 contains 14 residues. The CDR3 reads CASAVGRIILEQFF. CDR3 nucleotide sequence: TGCGCCAGTGCCGTCGGGAGGATTATACTTGAGCAGTTCTTC.

This clone occurred a few times. The chain carries TRBV7-2 and TRBJ2-7; TRBD2 aligns across 8 bases. V dropped 5 bases and J dropped 4; count of bases not matched to a gene: 7. Germline lookup yields CDR1 SGHTA and CDR2 FQGNSA. The CDR3 sequence is 14 residues long. CDR3 sequence: CASSPGLATYEQYF. In nucleotides, the CDR3 is TGTGCCAGCAGCCCCGGACTAGCTACTTACGAGCAGTACTTC.

This chain uses TRBV10-3 with TRBJ2-7; 14 nucleotides line up with TRBD2. V lost 3 bases and J lost 5; bases outside the gene matches: 3. The CDR3 runs to 15 residues. Germline V lookup: CDR1 ENHRY, CDR2 SYGVKD. CDR3 sequence: CAISDGTSGRHEQYF. As DNA, the CDR3 is TGTGCCATCAGTGATGGGACTAGCGGGAGACACGAGCAGTACTTC.

In this sample, this clone turned up a few times. The chain is built from TRBV2 and TRBJ2-1; 9 bases fit TRBD1. Germline CDR1 SNHLY, CDR2 FYNNEI. V was pared by 5 bases and J by 12 bases, with 5 bases of the junction left unmatched. The CDR3 sequence is 12 residues long. The CDR3 sequence is CASSLDRGRQFF. CDR3 nucleotides: TGTGCCAGCAGTCTGGACAGGGGTCGGCAGTTCTTC.

V gene TRBV12-5 combines with J gene TRBJ2-7; TRBD1 might be the D (6 bases). Per the germline V gene, CDR1 is LGHNT and CDR2 is FRNRAP. This CDR3 is built from 13 residues. V gave up 6 bases and J gave up 2 bases, with 11 bases separating them. The CDR3 loop reads CASGPDRTYEQYF. The DNA of the CDR3 is TGTGCTAGTGGACCAGACAGGACCTACGAGCAGTACTTC.

Points on this clone: At one end, the junction sequence differs from germline, possibly due to a read error. The gene calls are TRBV9 and TRBJ1-2; 7 bases align to TRBD1. CDR1 SGDLS and CDR2 YYNGEE come from the germline V gene. The CDR3 consists of 14 residues. In DNA, the CDR3 is TGTGCCAGCAGCGTCGGCCAGATGACAGGGCGCCCCGTCTTC. This gives the protein CASSVGQMTGRPVF.

V gene TRBV2 combines with J gene TRBJ2-2, with D perhaps TRBD2 (7 bases). The CDR3 has 16 residues. The germline gives CDR1 SNHLY, CDR2 FYNNEI. V shed 5 bases and J shed 0 bases, with 13 bases lying between them. This CDR3 is CASSSEGGANTGELFF. CDR3 nucleotides: TGTGCCAGCAGTTCCGAAGGGGGGGCGAACACCGGGGAGCTGTTTTTT.

At least ten counts were recorded for this clone. This rearrangement joins TRBV7-9 to TRBJ2-1; 7 nucleotides line up with TRBD2. Per germline, CDR1 SEHNR and CDR2 FQNEAQ (reference sequence). V lost 5 bases, J lost 4 bases, and 8 bases stayed unmatched. CDR3 length: 15 amino acids. The CDR3 reads CASSLRAGMYNEQFF. DNA for the CDR3: TGTGCCAGCAGCCTGCGAGCGGGAATGTACAATGAGCAGTTCTTC. The complete variable domain, with remaining parts taken from reference TRBV7-9 and TRBJ2-1, reads DTGVSQNPRHKITKRGQNVTFRCDPISEHNRLYWYRQTLGQGPEFLTYFQNEAQLEKSRLLSDRFSAERPKGSFSTLEIQRTEQGDSAMYLCASSLRAGMYNEQFFGPGTRLTVL.

In its sample, this clone was seen a few times. The V and J genes are TRBV5-1 and TRBJ2-1; 7 nucleotides match TRBD1. The germline gives CDR1 SGHRS, CDR2 YFSETQ. The CDR3 has 15 residues. V gave up 0 bases and J gave up 3 bases; unmatched junction bases: 3. CDR3 bases: TGCGCCAGCAGCTTGGGTGACAGGGACTACAATGAGCAGTTCTTC. Translating gives CASSLGDRDYNEQFF.

This clone was counted only a few times. The CDR3 bases are TGTGCCAGCAGGAAACCGGGACAGGGTACCTACGAGCAGTACTTC. Translation: CASRKPGQGTYEQYF. This chain links TRBV11-2 with TRBJ2-7, with 9 positions matching TRBD1. With V trimmed by 6 bases and J by 2 bases, 8 bases remained unmatched. Germline CDR1 and CDR2: SGHAT and FQNNGV. This CDR3 has 15 residues. The whole variable domain, filled in from reference TRBV11-2 and TRBJ2-7, reads EAGVAQSPRYKIIEKRQSVAFWCNPISGHATLYWYQQILGQGPKLLIQFQNNGVVDDSQLPKDRFSAERLKGVDSTLKIQPAKLEDSAVYLCASRKPGQGTYEQYFGPGTRLTVT.

This clone has only a few counts. The chain links TRBV19 to TRBJ2-5; D is unclear. V was pared by 3 bases and J by 3 bases, with 17 bases between. This CDR3 contains 16 residues. Germline loops: CDR1 LNHDA, CDR2 SQIVND (reference sequence). CDR3 sequence (DNA): TGTGCCAGTAGTATCGGCCGAGGAAGTACAAAAGAGACCCAGTACTTC. The encoded protein is CASSIGRGSTKETQYF.